This note documents a single T cell receptor beta chain sequence. What it recognizes is unknown. TCRdb's copy holds only in-frame clones and misses some; the assay was immunoSEQ multiplex PCR. This table holds around 32,000 clones, roughly 96% found once. This CDR3 is built from 17 residues. Deletions cut 7 bases from V and 5 bases from J, with 24 bases between. Germline V gene lookup returns CDR1 SEHNR and CDR2 FQNEAQ (reference sequence). These data originate in a study of circulating and synovial CD4+ cells in juvenile arthritis. Study results and caveats: These repertoires were less diverse than bulk blood CD4 repertoires. The pathogenic-like versus bulk T cell difference escaped Vbeta family analysis. Compared with bulk blood, circulating pathogenic-like lymphocytes shared substantially more CDR3 sequences with synovial T cells.

The sample was CD4+ T cells from blood. The chain is built from TRBV7-9 and TRBJ1-5; D may be TRBD1 (6 bases). This clonotype originated in a human donor with juvenile idiopathic arthritis. This CDR3 reads CASTNINGVGGDQPQHF. DNA of the CDR3: TGTGCCAGCACCAACATAAACGGCGTAGGGGGAGATCAGCCCCAGCATTTT.